The present T cell receptor (beta chain) was sequenced within a study of T cells after yellow fever vaccination. Overall study results and limits: Clonotypes appearing in both CD4 and CD8 compartments existed, and their share was small. When the response was secondary, it was weaker but reached its peak faster, day 5 versus 15. Primary-vaccination clones mostly resurfaced post-booster (around 96% CD4, around 88% CD8).

5'RACE template switching generated TCR cDNA, adding a universal primer site and UMIs. TCRdb reprocessed the 5' RACE reads via MiXCR and lists one record per CDR3 protein. The sample contains 300,000 to 350,000 distinct CDR3 sequences, roughly 10% of which appear only once. With V trimmed by 3 bases and J by 2 bases, 5 bases remained unmatched. Germline V gives CDR1 SGHRS, CDR2 YFSETQ. CDR3 length equals 15 residues. This clonotype was found a few times. Its antigen is not known. The rearrangement links TRBV5-1 to TRBJ2-3; TRBD1 matches 8 bases. The clonotype originates from a man aged 18 to 30 who received the YFV17D yellow fever vaccine. Material: CD4+ T cells sorted from PBMCs, obtained 45 days after the yellow fever booster vaccination. CDR3 coding DNA: TGCGCCAGCAGCTCCGGGACAGGATCCACAGATACGCAGTATTTT. Residues: CASSSGTGSTDTQYF.